Each of the 2 T cell receptor beta chains below was sequenced from the same sample in a study of blood T cell repertoires in COVID-19. Libraries were prepared by immunoSEQ multiplex PCR; TCRdb keeps only in-frame clonotypes and omits some of them. The table has about 38,000 clones, about nine tenths seen once. Specimen: peripheral blood. These receptors were obtained from a man between 45 and 60 years old with active or convalescent COVID-19.

The V call is TRBV29-1, the J call TRBJ2-1, with a possible D match to TRBD2 (6 bases). The germline CDR1 and CDR2 sequences are SQVTM and ANQGSEA. Trimming removed 2 bases from V and 3 bases from J, with 11 bases in between. This CDR3 is built from 14 residues. CDR3 residues: CSVELVRDYNEQFF. The CDR3 coding sequence is TGCAGCGTTGAACTTGTGCGGGACTACAATGAGCAGTTCTTC.

The V and J genes are TRBV11-2 and TRBJ2-1, with 7 bases aligning to TRBD1. V trimming: 7 bases; J trimming: 7 bases; junction bases outside the gene matches: 16. This CDR3 has 16 residues. Germline values: CDR1 SGHAT, CDR2 FQNNGV. This chain's CDR3 is CASTPRGFPGNNEQFF. DNA of the CDR3: TGTGCCAGCACCCCCAGGGGGTTCCCGGGGAATAATGAGCAGTTCTTC.